This entry features one TCR beta chain sequence. The antigen remains unidentified. The data derive from a study of monozygotic twins with inflammatory bowel disease. CDR3 length: 15 residues. The germline gives CDR1 SGHKS, CDR2 YYEKEE (reference sequence). Study-wide points: Diversity of TCRbeta measured by inverse Simpson was lower in IBD patients than in healthy co-twins. Whether twins were concordant or discordant made no difference to repertoire similarity, possibly from limited power.

cDNA for each sample came from eight separate reactions. Template-switch reactions added UMIs with a 6-nucleotide sample barcode. TCRdb derives one entry per CDR3 protein from the 5' RACE reads, leaving out DNA. In all, the sample yields approximately 200,000 distinct CDR3 sequences. The sequencing sample was made of blood. The J gene is TRBJ2-3, the V gene TRBV5-5; TCRdb indicates TRBD2, and absent DNA this call remains unverified. This sequence originates from a human donor with ulcerative colitis or Crohn's disease, or a healthy co-twin of an affected twin (not recorded which). CDR3 loop: CASSAPSGPPDTQYF.